One sample yielded the 16 T cell receptor beta chains listed below, sequenced in a study of blood T cell repertoires in COVID-19. Produced via immunoSEQ multiplex PCR; TCRdb's table is partial and in-frame only. The sample consists of 200,000 to 300,000 clones, around 86% of them appearing once. Sequenced sample: PBMCs or T cells enriched from blood (not recorded which). The receptors shown here come from a woman between 18 and 30 years old who had recovered from COVID-19.

CDR3 nucleotides: TGTGCCAGCAGCTTAGGAGCGCCGGGGGAATCCTACGAGCAGTACTTC. It is translated as CASSLGAPGESYEQYF. The chain links TRBV7-2 to TRBJ2-7, with D maybe TRBD2 (6 bases). Trimming stripped 1 base from V and 1 base from J, with 14 bases between. This CDR3 spans 16 amino acids. CDR1 is SGHTA and CDR2 is FQGNSA in the germline V gene.

V usage is TRBV30 and J usage is TRBJ1-2; D is possibly TRBD1 (5 bases). This CDR3 has 18 amino acids. CDR1 is GTSNPN and CDR2 is SVGIG in the germline V gene (reference sequence). Trimming removed 0 bases from V and 2 bases from J, with 22 bases in between. The CDR3 loop reads CAWSVDLPVSGWNYGYTF. The CDR3 nucleotides read TGTGCCTGGAGTGTAGATTTGCCTGTGTCAGGGTGGAACTATGGCTACACCTTC.

The chain joins TRBV28 to TRBJ2-2, with 7 bases aligning to TRBD1. In germline, CDR1 is MDHEN, CDR2 SYDVKM. V dropped 5 bases and J dropped 0; count of bases not matched to a gene: 9. This CDR3 region has 17 residues. The CDR3 loop reads CASSHIGTATNTGELFF. The CDR3 DNA reads TGTGCCAGCAGTCACATCGGGACAGCAACGAACACCGGGGAGCTGTTTTTT.

The V and J genes are TRBV9 and TRBJ1-6; 7 nucleotides agree with TRBD1. Trimming took 3 bases from V and 7 from J; bases not matched to a gene: 7. This CDR3 spans 15 amino acids. CDR1 SGDLS and CDR2 YYNGEE come from the germline V gene. The DNA for the CDR3 is TGTGCCAGCAGCGGGCGAACAGGGGAAAATTCACCCCTCCACTTT. Amino acid sequence: CASSGRTGENSPLHF. The complete variable domain, with remaining parts taken from reference TRBV9 and TRBJ1-6, reads DSGVTQTPKHLITATGQRVTLRCSPRSGDLSVYWYQQSLDQGLQFLIQYYNGEERAKGNILERFSAQQFPDLHSELNLSSLELGDSALYFCASSGRTGENSPLHFGNGTRLTVT.

V gene TRBV5-1 combines with J gene TRBJ2-3; D not certain. The CDR3 extends over 16 amino acids. V lost 1 base to trimming and J lost 0 bases, with 12 bases between them. Germline CDR1 SGHRS, CDR2 YFSETQ. CDR3 nucleotide sequence: TGCGCCAGCAGCTTGTCTGGCAGGCCTAGCACAGATACGCAGTATTTT. Translation: CASSLSGRPSTDTQYF.

This chain uses TRBV27 with TRBJ2-2; perhaps TRBD2 as D (6 bases). Germline values: CDR1 MNHEY, CDR2 SMNVEV (reference sequence). The V and J ends lost 3 bases and 8 bases respectively, with 13 bases between them. The CDR3 consists of 14 residues. DNA for the CDR3: TGTGCCAGCAGTTTTGGGGCTAGCGCAGGGGAGCTGTTTTTT. Encoded protein: CASSFGASAGELFF.

This chain links TRBV2 with TRBJ1-5, with a possible D match to TRBD1 (6 bases). The V and J ends lost 3 bases and 4 bases respectively, with 13 bases between them. In germline, CDR1 is SNHLY, CDR2 FYNNEI. CDR3 size: 15 residues. DNA for the CDR3: TGTGCCAGCAGTGACGAGGGCCAGGGGAATCAGCCCCAGCATTTT. Its translation is CASSDEGQGNQPQHF.

The CDR3 loop is CASSLSWTGGRSGTEAFF. The CDR3 DNA reads as TGTGCCAGCAGCTTGTCCTGGACAGGGGGCAGGTCAGGCACTGAAGCTTTCTTT. The rearrangement joins TRBV5-6 to TRBJ1-1, with 11 bases lining up with TRBD1. V trimming: 1 base; J trimming: 4 bases; junction bases outside the gene matches: 12. The CDR3 loop spans 18 amino acids. Germline CDR1 reads SGHDT; CDR2 reads YYEEEE.

This chain connects TRBV5-6 to TRBJ2-7; TRBD1 matches 7 bases. V shed 4 bases, J shed 2 bases, and the junction held 6 bases outside the gene matches. Germline assignment: CDR1 SGHDT and CDR2 YYEEEE. The CDR3 has 14 residues. CDR3 in amino acids: CASSPQGYTYEQYF. CDR3 coding DNA: TGTGCCAGCAGCCCACAGGGGTATACCTACGAGCAGTACTTC.

The chain has TRBV9 and TRBJ2-3, with D unresolved. Germline-derived CDR1 and CDR2 are SGDLS and YYNGEE. The CDR3 extends over 15 amino acids. The V end was cut by 3 bases, the J end by 4 bases, with 15 bases between. The DNA for the CDR3 is TGTGCCAGCAGCGCGTACCTTGAAACGGCAGATACGCAGTATTTT. Protein sequence: CASSAYLETADTQYF.

V and J are TRBV3-1 (or the pseudogene TRBV3-2) and TRBJ2-1; D perhaps matches TRBD2 (6 bases). The CDR3 extends over 15 amino acids. Per germline, CDR1 LGHDT and CDR2 YNNKEL (reference sequence). With 2 bases removed from V and 3 bases from J, the gap between germline ends came to 11 bases. The CDR3 reads CASSQRREVYNEQFF. Here the CDR3 DNA reads TGTGCCAGCAGCCAAAGGAGGGAGGTCTACAATGAGCAGTTCTTC.

This chain connects TRBV7-9 to TRBJ2-1; D gene unclear. This CDR3 spans 13 amino acids. The V end was cut by 5 bases, the J end by 5 bases, with 10 bases between. CDR1 is SEHNR, CDR2 FQNEAQ, per germline (reference sequence). The CDR3 coding sequence is TGTGCCAGCAGCCCGGGTGTCGACAATGAGCAGTTCTTC. This sequence encodes CASSPGVDNEQFF.

CDR3 amino acids: CAWSRQPATGASNYGYTF. The CDR3 bases are TGTGCCTGGAGTCGACAACCGGCGACAGGAGCCTCTAACTATGGCTACACCTTC. The chain uses TRBV30 and TRBJ1-2; maybe TRBD1 (6 bases). CDR3 length: 18 residues. Trimming stripped 2 bases from V and 0 bases from J, with 22 bases between. CDR1 is GTSNPN, CDR2 SVGIG, per germline (reference sequence).

The V gene is TRBV7-2, the J gene TRBJ1-6; perhaps TRBD1 as D (6 bases). Germline V gene sequence: CDR1 SGHTA, CDR2 FQGNSA. The CDR3 is 16 amino acids. The V end lost 7 bases, the J end lost 0 bases, and 13 bases lay between the germline ends. The DNA for the CDR3 is TGTGCCAGCACCCTGGACAGTAACTCCTATAATTCACCCCTCCACTTT. Its protein is CASTLDSNSYNSPLHF.

The chain combines TRBV5-1 with TRBJ2-1; the match to TRBD2 covers 8 bases. This CDR3 has 17 amino acids. In germline, CDR1 is SGHRS, CDR2 YFSETQ. The V segment lost 3 bases and the J segment 1 base; nucleotides outside the gene matches: 9. CDR3 DNA: TGCGCCAGCAGCTGGAGACCACTAGCGGCATCCTACAATGAGCAGTTCTTC. This sequence encodes CASSWRPLAASYNEQFF.

The CDR3 region has the DNA TGTGCCAGCACCCGGACAGGGGACACTGAAGCTTTCTTT. Translation gives CASTRTGDTEAFF. The rearrangement joins TRBV12-3 or TRBV12-4 to TRBJ1-1; the match to TRBD1 covers 9 bases. The CDR3 contains 13 residues. J gave up 3 bases and V 7 bases, and 3 bases lay outside the gene matches.